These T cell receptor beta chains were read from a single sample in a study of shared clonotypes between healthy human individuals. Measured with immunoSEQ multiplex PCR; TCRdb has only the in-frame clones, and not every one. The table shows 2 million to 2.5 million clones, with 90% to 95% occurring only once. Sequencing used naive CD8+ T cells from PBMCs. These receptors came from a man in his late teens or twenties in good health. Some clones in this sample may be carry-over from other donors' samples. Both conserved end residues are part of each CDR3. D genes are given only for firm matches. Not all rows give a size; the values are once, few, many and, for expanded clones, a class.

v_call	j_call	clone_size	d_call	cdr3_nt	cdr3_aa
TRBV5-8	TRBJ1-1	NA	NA	TGTGCCAGCAGCCCCAATACTGAAGCTTTCTTT	CASSPNTEAFF
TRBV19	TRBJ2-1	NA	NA	TGTGCCAGTAGTAGGACCGGACCCTACAATGAGCAGTTCTTC	CASSRTGPYNEQFF
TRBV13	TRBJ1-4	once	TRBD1	TGTGCCAGCAGTTTCTCTGGGTGGGGACAGGGGGACGAAAAACTGTTTTTT	CASSFSGWGQGDEKLFF
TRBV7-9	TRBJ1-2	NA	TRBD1	TGTGCCAGCAGCTTATCCTCGACAGGGGTAAATGGCTACACCTTC	CASSLSSTGVNGYTF
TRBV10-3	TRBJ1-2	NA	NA	TGTGCCATCAGCGGAGGGGAGGGCGGCTACACCTTC	CAISGGEGGYTF
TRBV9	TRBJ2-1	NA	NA	TGTGCCAGCAGCGTAGAATACGCAGGAGTCTACAATGAGCAGTTCTTC	CASSVEYAGVYNEQFF
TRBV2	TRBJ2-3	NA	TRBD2	TGTGCCAGCAGTTCCTTAGCGGGGAGCACAGATACGCAGTATTTT	CASSSLAGSTDTQYF
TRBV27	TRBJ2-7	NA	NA	TGTGCCAGCAGTTTGACAGGGAGGGAGCAGTACTTC	CASSLTGREQYF
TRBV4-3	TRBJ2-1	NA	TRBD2	TGCGCCAGCAGCCCACGGACTAGCGGGAGAGATTTCTACAATGAGCAGTTCTTC	CASSPRTSGRDFYNEQFF
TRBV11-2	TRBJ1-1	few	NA	TGTGCCAGCAGCCAAATGAACACTGAAGCTTTCTTT	CASSQMNTEAFF
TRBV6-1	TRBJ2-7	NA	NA	TGTGCCAGCAGTGAATGGAGGGGCCCCCCCTACGAGCAGTACTTC	CASSEWRGPPYEQYF
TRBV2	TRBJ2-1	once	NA	TGTGCCAGCAGTGAATTACACCCCAATGAGCAGTTCTTC	CASSELHPNEQFF
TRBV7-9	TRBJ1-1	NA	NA	TGTGCCAGCAGCTCCATAGAAGCTTTCTTT	CASSSIEAFF
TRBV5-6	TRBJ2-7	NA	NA	TGTGCCAGCAGCTTGAGCCTGGGGGAGCAGTACTTC	CASSLSLGEQYF
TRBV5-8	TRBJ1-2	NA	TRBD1	TGTGCCAGCAGCCCCCTGAGGGGGCCCTATGGCTACACCTTC	CASSPLRGPYGYTF
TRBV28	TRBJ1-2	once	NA	TGTGCCAGCAGCTCTGCGGGACAAGTTAACTATGGCTACACCTTC	CASSSAGQVNYGYTF
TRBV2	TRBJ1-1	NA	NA	TGTGCCAGCAGTGATAGAGGTCCTGAAGCTTTCTTT	CASSDRGPEAFF
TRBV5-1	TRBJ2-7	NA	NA	TGCGCCAGCAGCTTGGCGACGGACTACTCCTACGAGCAGTACTTC	CASSLATDYSYEQYF
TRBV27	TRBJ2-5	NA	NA	TGTGCCAGCAGTTTATCCTCGTTGTACCAAGAGACCCAGTACTTC	CASSLSSLYQETQYF
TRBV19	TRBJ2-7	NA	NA	TGTGCCAGTAGTTGGGGACGCGGGTCCTACGAGCAGTACTTC	CASSWGRGSYEQYF
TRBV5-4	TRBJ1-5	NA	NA	TGTGCCAGCAGCTATGACGCTCAGCCCCAGCATTTT	CASSYDAQPQHF
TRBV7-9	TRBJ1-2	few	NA	TGTGCCAGCAGCGGACACACCGACTCTAACTATGGCTACACCTTC	CASSGHTDSNYGYTF
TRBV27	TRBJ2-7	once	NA	TGTGCCAGCAGCAAAGGTTACGAGCAGTACTTC	CASSKGYEQYF
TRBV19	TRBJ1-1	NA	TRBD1	TGTGCCAGTGGGGACAGGGTGGGCACTGAAGCTTTCTTT	CASGDRVGTEAFF
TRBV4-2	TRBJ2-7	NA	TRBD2	TGTGCCAGCAGCCAAGCTCCGGGAGGTTACGAGCAGTACTTC	CASSQAPGGYEQYF
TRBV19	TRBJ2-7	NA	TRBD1	TGTGCCAGTAGTTTTGGGACAGGGGAGCGGTACGAGCAGTACTTC	CASSFGTGERYEQYF
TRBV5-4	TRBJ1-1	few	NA	TGTGCCAGCAGCGAACAGGGACAGAACACTGAAGCTTTCTTT	CASSEQGQNTEAFF
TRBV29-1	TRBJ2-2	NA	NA	TGCAGCGTTGAATTGCTACCAAACACCGGGGAGCTGTTTTTT	CSVELLPNTGELFF
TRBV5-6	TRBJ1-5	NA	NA	TGTGCCAGCAGCCTAGGTGGGGGGCTATATCAGCCCCAGCATTTT	CASSLGGGLYQPQHF